This T cell receptor beta chain was captured by sequencing in a study of T cells in Graves' hyperthyroidism and ophthalmopathy. Broader study findings: A 13 V-J signature model discriminated ophthalmopathy versus stable hyperthyroidism. The model foresaw ophthalmopathy a median approximately 6.3 months prior to onset. Most clonotypes that expanded in the thyroid above 0.001 also showed up in blood.

Trimming stripped 4 bases from V and 1 base from J, with 7 bases between. The CDR3 is 13 amino acids. Germline CDR1 MNHEY, CDR2 SMNVEV (reference sequence). Amplified TCR beta CDR3 regions derived from RNA transcripts. HTBI primers were employed in a first-round RT-PCR of the TCR CDR3. TCRdb redid the calling of the multiplex PCR reads with MiXCR, one entry per CDR3 protein. The sample consists of 500,000 to 650,000 distinct CDR3 sequences, 17% of them appearing once. Patients were excluded for uncontrolled infection, other autoimmune disease, pregnancy or lactation. As to this clonotype: Antigen specificity is unknown. This may be a read error, as it is one base from a much larger clone.

Material for sequencing was blood. The rearrangement joins TRBV27 to TRBJ1-1; no clear D. The sequence derives from a woman aged 18-29 years with Graves' ophthalmopathy. This chain's CDR3 is CASSSSTNTEAFF. Written as DNA, the CDR3 is TGTGCCAGCAGTTCATCAACGAACACTGAAGCTTTCTTT.